These 27 T cell receptor beta chains share one sample of origin, sequenced in a study of regulatory T cells in long-lasting Graves disease. As for time point: newly diagnosed GD, antithyroid drugs for less than 3 months. The authors made the TCR library using RNA they extracted from PBMCs. The TCR beta library used iRepertoire HTBI primers with Arm-PCR amplification of CDR3. TCRdb reprocessed the multiplex PCR reads with MiXCR, giving one entry per CDR3 protein. This repertoire shows more than 400,000 distinct CDR3 sequences, under 20% found once; its top ten account for 12%. These data are also associated with another study on T cells in Graves' hyperthyroidism and ophthalmopathy.

The source was peripheral blood mononuclear cells (PBMCs), collected at new diagnosis, from a patient treated with antithyroid drugs. The receptors stem from a man in his forties with Graves disease.

The chain links TRBV7-9 to TRBJ2-2; no definite D call. V lost 4 bases and J 1 base, leaving 10 bases between the germline ends. Germline V gene data show CDR1 as SEHNR and CDR2 as FQNEAQ (reference sequence). The CDR3 runs to 15 residues. The CDR3 DNA is TGTGCCAGCAGCTCCGACCGACAGAACACCGGGGAGCTGTTTTTT. Its protein product is CASSSDRQNTGELFF.

This clonotype was counted a few times. The CDR3 sequence: CASSSLGGDTEAFF. The CDR3 DNA follows: TGTGCCAGCAGCTCCCTCGGAGGGGACACTGAAGCTTTCTTT. The rearrangement joins TRBV3-1 to TRBJ1-1; D may be TRBD1 (5 bases). The V and J ends lost 5 bases and 3 bases respectively, with 13 bases between them. The CDR3 totals 14 residues. Germline loops: CDR1 LGHDT, CDR2 YNNKEL (reference sequence).

The chain employs TRBV20-1 and TRBJ2-7; D is uncertain. The CDR3 is 12 amino acids. V lost 1 base to trimming and J lost 6 bases, with 10 bases between them. Germline V gene lookup returns CDR1 DFQATT and CDR2 SNEGSKA (reference sequence). CDR3 coding DNA: TGCAGTGCTAGAGGACTCGAGGTCGAGCAGTACTTC. The encoded protein is CSARGLEVEQYF.

At least ten counts were recorded for this clonotype. The chain employs TRBV20-1 and TRBJ2-5; D is ambiguous. The germline V gene has CDR1 DFQATT and CDR2 SNEGSKA (reference sequence). This CDR3 contains 12 residues. The V end lost 1 base, the J end lost 1 base, and 4 bases lay between the germline ends. This CDR3 is CSARVLQETQYF. CDR3 coding DNA: TGCAGTGCTAGAGTACTCCAAGAGACCCAGTACTTC.

This clonotype was picked up many times. CDR3 protein: CASSFAGPKGYGYTF. DNA of the CDR3: TGTGCCAGCAGTTTTGCAGGTCCAAAAGGCTATGGCTACACCTTC. This chain links TRBV28 with TRBJ1-2, with D unclear. Trimming took 3 bases from V and 4 from J, leaving 15 bases between them. The CDR3 has 15 residues. Germline assignment: CDR1 MDHEN and CDR2 SYDVKM.

The V gene is TRBV5-1, the J gene TRBJ2-7; 8 bases match TRBD2. The V and J ends lost 6 bases and 1 base, in that order; junction bases with no gene match: 12. Germline assignment: CDR1 SGHRS and CDR2 YFSETQ. This CDR3 comprises 16 residues. The CDR3 region is CASMPGGASGSYEQYF. The CDR3 DNA sequence: TGCGCCAGCATGCCGGGGGGGGCTAGCGGTTCCTACGAGCAGTACTTC. Combining the CDR3 with reference TRBV5-1 and TRBJ2-7 gives the whole variable domain KAGVTQTPRYLIKTRGQQVTLSCSPISGHRSVSWYQQTPGQGLQFLFEYFSETQRNKGNFPGRFSGRQFSNSRSEMNVSTLELGDSALYLCASMPGGASGSYEQYFGPGTRLTVT.

The J gene is TRBJ1-1, the V gene TRBV11-1; D is ambiguous. The CDR3 has 14 amino acids. Germline-derived CDR1 and CDR2 are SGHAT and FQDESV (reference sequence). Trimming took 2 bases from V and 5 from J, leaving 12 bases between them. CDR3 bases: TGTGCCAGCAGCTTATTCTCGATTGGGACTGAAGCTTTCTTT. This translates into CASSLFSIGTEAFF.

This clonotype was found many times. The rearrangement joins TRBV27 to TRBJ2-3; 10 bases align to TRBD2. V lost 3 bases to trimming and J lost 0 bases; unmatched junction nucleotides: 6. Germline values: CDR1 MNHEY, CDR2 SMNVEV (reference sequence). This CDR3 is 17 amino acids long. CDR3 sequence reads: CASSFWTSGASTDTQYF. In DNA, the CDR3 is TGTGCCAGCAGTTTCTGGACTAGCGGAGCTAGCACAGATACGCAGTATTTT.

This clonotype has a count of ten or more. This rearrangement joins TRBV7-2 to TRBJ2-1; 8 bases agree with TRBD2. Per germline, CDR1 SGHTA and CDR2 FQGNSA. This CDR3 contains 16 residues. J lost 1 base, V lost 4 bases, and 6 bases had no gene match. CDR3 DNA: TGTGCCAGCAGCTACACTAGCGGTTTTTCCTACAATGAGCAGTTCTTC. Protein product: CASSYTSGFSYNEQFF. Supplemented by reference TRBV7-2 and TRBJ2-1, the full variable domain reads GAGVSQSPSNKVTEKGKDVELRCDPISGHTALYWYRQSLGQGLEFLIYFQGNSAPDKSGLPSDRFSAERTGGSVSTLTIQRTQQEDSAVYLCASSYTSGFSYNEQFFGPGTRLTVL.

The chain employs TRBV5-1 and TRBJ2-5; possible D gene TRBD2, 5 bases. The CDR3 is 14 residues long. In germline, CDR1 is SGHRS, CDR2 YFSETQ. Trimming shortened V by 4 bases and J by 5 bases, and 15 bases separated the two germline ends. CDR3 in DNA: TGCGCCAGCAGCCTACGGAGACCGGGGGAGACCCAGTACTTC. Translation: CASSLRRPGETQYF.

This clonotype showed up many times. V usage is TRBV11-2 and J usage is TRBJ2-1; D perhaps matches TRBD2 (6 bases). Germline CDR1 and CDR2: SGHAT and FQNNGV. V dropped 1 base and J dropped 8 bases, with 12 bases sitting between them. The CDR3 length is 14 residues. CDR3 protein: CASSLGRAGHEQFF. In DNA, the CDR3 is TGTGCCAGCAGCTTAGGAAGAGCGGGCCATGAGCAGTTCTTC.

This clonotype was recorded at least ten times. The chain combines TRBV12-3 or TRBV12-4 with TRBJ2-3, with a weak D call TRBD2 (5 bases). V was cut by 2 bases and J by 2 bases, with 17 bases left in between. The CDR3 is made up of 17 amino acids. CDR3 region: CASSLISLQRYTDTQYF. The CDR3 nucleotides read TGTGCCAGCAGTTTAATCTCACTGCAGCGGTACACAGATACGCAGTATTTT.

Comments on this clonotype: This sequence may be a read error, since a much larger clone differs from it by one base. This chain links TRBV12-3 or TRBV12-4 with TRBJ2-1; 10 nucleotides align to TRBD2. This CDR3 is built from 15 residues. The CDR3: CTSSPLAGAPLEQFF. The CDR3 DNA reads TGTACCAGCAGTCCCCTAGCGGGAGCGCCTCTTGAGCAGTTCTTC.

The CDR3 is CASSLYGNSYEQYF. CDR3 sequence (DNA): TGTGCCAGCAGTTTATATGGAAACTCCTACGAGCAGTACTTC. The chain is built from TRBV28 and TRBJ2-7; no clear D gene. V dropped 1 base and J dropped 0 bases, with 7 bases sitting between them. Germline V gives CDR1 MDHEN, CDR2 SYDVKM. CDR3 length: 14 amino acids.

Comments on this clonotype: It may be a read error: a sequence one base away is much more abundant. This chain joins TRBV11-2 and TRBJ2-7; D is unclear. The J call is uncertain, as TRBJ2-1 better fits the DNA end. The CDR3 is 11 amino acids. The germline CDR1 and CDR2 sequences are SGHAT and FQNNGV. The CDR3 here is CASRAAYEQFF. CDR3 sequence (DNA): TGTGCCAGCAGGGCAGCATACGAGCAGTTCTTC.

The sample holds many counts of this clonotype. CDR3 loop: CASRAGTPSATDTQYF. The DNA of the CDR3 is TGTGCCAGCAGGGCTGGGACTCCCTCGGCGACAGATACGCAGTATTTT. The chain is built from TRBV12-3 or TRBV12-4 and TRBJ2-3, with TRBD2 as a possible D gene (6 bases). Trimming removed 6 bases at V and 3 bases at J, with 19 bases between. The CDR3 runs to 16 residues.

This clonotype was seen many times. Here the CDR3 reads CAWSVRVRQYF. CDR3 coding DNA: TGTGCCTGGAGTGTACGGGTACGGCAGTACTTC. The chain couples TRBV30 to TRBJ2-7; unclear D gene. The CDR3 contains 11 residues. Trimming shortened V by 0 bases and J by 9 bases, and 9 bases separated the two germline ends. Germline CDR1 and CDR2: GTSNPN and SVGIG (reference sequence).

The sample holds one count of this clonotype. The chain has TRBV27 and TRBJ2-3; 7 bases align to TRBD2. CDR1 is MNHEY, CDR2 SMNVEV, per germline (reference sequence). This CDR3 has 17 residues. The V gene end was trimmed by 4 bases and the J gene end by 5 bases; junction bases not matched to a gene: 15. In nucleotides, the CDR3 is TGTGCCAGCAGTTCCCTCTTTACTAGCGCACCAGGAGATACGCAGTATTTT. Translated, it gives CASSSLFTSAPGDTQYF.

This clonotype was found a few times. The CDR3 DNA is TGTGCCAGCTGTAGGTGGGGAGGCACAGATACGCAGTATTTT. It is translated as CASCRWGGTDTQYF. V usage is TRBV12-3 or TRBV12-4 and J usage is TRBJ2-3; TRBD2 might be the D (5 bases). The CDR3 loop spans 14 amino acids. V lost 8 bases, J lost 1 base, and 13 bases lay in between.

This clonotype occurred many times. The chain uses TRBV18 and TRBJ1-1; maybe TRBD1 (5 bases). CDR1 is KGHSH, CDR2 LQKENI, per germline. V lost 2 bases and J lost 6, with 7 bases in between. This CDR3 spans 12 amino acids. The CDR3 coding sequence is TGTGCCAGCTCACCAGGGGCTTCTGAAGCTTTCTTT. Residues: CASSPGASEAFF.

Ten or more counts support this clonotype. The chain has TRBV7-9 and TRBJ2-7; unclear D gene. The CDR3 covers 14 residues. Trimming shortened V by 5 bases and J by 7 bases, and 18 bases separated the two germline ends. Germline V CDR1 and CDR2: SEHNR, FQNEAQ (reference sequence). The CDR3 sequence: CASSPLSAPWEQYF. In DNA, the CDR3 is TGTGCCAGCAGCCCCCTCTCGGCGCCCTGGGAGCAGTACTTC. Variable domain in full (rest from reference TRBV7-9 and TRBJ2-7): DTGVSQNPRHKITKRGQNVTFRCDPISEHNRLYWYRQTLGQGPEFLTYFQNEAQLEKSRLLSDRFSAERPKGSFSTLEIQRTEQGDSAMYLCASSPLSAPWEQYFGPGTRLTVT.

This clonotype was counted at least ten times. The rearrangement links TRBV30 to TRBJ2-7; TRBD1 agrees at 10 bases. CDR3 length equals 15 residues. Looked up from germline, CDR1 is GTSNPN and CDR2 is SVGIG (reference sequence). V lost 5 bases, J lost 5 bases, and 12 bases stayed unmatched. The DNA for the CDR3 is TGTGCCTGGTTGGGGGACAGGGGCCTTGCGGACGAGCAGTACTTC. It translates to CAWLGDRGLADEQYF.

This chain uses TRBV19 with TRBJ2-1; 7 bases are shared with TRBD2. The germline gives CDR1 LNHDA, CDR2 SQIVND (reference sequence). The CDR3 consists of 16 residues. Trimming cost V 3 bases and J 5 bases; bases outside gene matches: 10. CDR3 in amino acids: CASSIWEGLGHNEQFF. The CDR3 DNA reads as TGTGCCAGTAGTATTTGGGAGGGGTTGGGTCACAATGAGCAGTTCTTC.

This chain joins TRBV27 and TRBJ2-7; TRBD1 aligns across 10 bases. This CDR3 has 14 amino acids. The ends lost 5 bases at V and 6 bases at J; junction bases unmatched: 7. From germline, CDR1 is MNHEY and CDR2 SMNVEV (reference sequence). The CDR3 DNA is TGTGCCAGCAGTGCCGGACAGGGGGGGAGCGAGCAGTACTTC. Its translation: CASSAGQGGSEQYF.

This clonotype was seen ten or more times. Germline and junction disagree at one end, which may indicate a read error. J is TRBJ1-1 and V is TRBV7-9, with D possibly matching TRBD1 (6 bases). In germline, CDR1 is SEHNR, CDR2 FQNEAQ (reference sequence). The CDR3 length is 13 residues. The CDR3 sequence is CASSVRGNTEPFF. CDR3 in DNA: TGTGCCAGCAGCGTTAGGGGGAACACTGAACCTTTCTTT.

This clonotype was seen at least ten times. This sequence joins TRBV20-1 and TRBJ2-3, with 9 positions matching TRBD2. From germline, CDR1 is DFQATT and CDR2 SNEGSKA (reference sequence). This CDR3 is 14 amino acids long. Trimming at V came to 3 bases and at J to 3 bases, leaving 4 bases not matched to a gene. The CDR3 region is CSASSLAGTDTQYF. The CDR3 coding sequence is TGCAGTGCTAGTTCCCTAGCGGGAACAGATACGCAGTATTTT.

As concerns this clonotype: This likely stems from a read error, as it lies one base from a far larger clone. The CDR3 loop reads CSAERSGTYNEQYF. Here the CDR3 DNA reads TGCAGTGCCGAACGATCCGGAACCTACAATGAGCAGTACTTC. V is TRBV20-1 and J is TRBJ2-5, with D unresolved. Germline V gene data show CDR1 as DFQATT and CDR2 as SNEGSKA (reference sequence). The CDR3 runs 14 residues. V was trimmed by 6 bases and J by 11 bases, leaving 25 bases between them.